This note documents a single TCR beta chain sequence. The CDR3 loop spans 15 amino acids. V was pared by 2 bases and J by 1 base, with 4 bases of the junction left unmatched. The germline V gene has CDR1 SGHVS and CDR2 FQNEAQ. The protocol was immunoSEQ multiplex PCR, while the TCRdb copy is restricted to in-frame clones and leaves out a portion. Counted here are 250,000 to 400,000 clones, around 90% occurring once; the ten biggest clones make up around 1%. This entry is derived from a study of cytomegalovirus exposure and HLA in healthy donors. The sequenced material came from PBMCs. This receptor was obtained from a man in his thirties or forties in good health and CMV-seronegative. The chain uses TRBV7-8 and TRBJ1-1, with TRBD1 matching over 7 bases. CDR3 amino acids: CASSLSGTANTEAFF. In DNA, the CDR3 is TGTGCCAGCAGCTTATCGGGGACAGCGAACACTGAAGCTTTCTTT.